This TCR beta chain was found in a study of shared clonotypes between healthy human individuals. This table comes from immunoSEQ multiplex PCR, and its TCRdb copy is limited to in-frame clones, with some not included. The sample contains about 2.3 million clones, 85% to 95% of which appear only once. The germline V and J ends were trimmed by 0 bases and 8 bases, with 7 bases remaining between them. The CDR3 runs to 12 residues. The germline gives CDR1 LGHNA, CDR2 YSLEER. This TCR was recovered from a man in his late teens or twenties in good health. Some clones in this sample may be carry-over from other donors' samples. This sequence joins TRBV4-3 and TRBJ1-2; a possible D gene is TRBD1 (5 bases). The sample consisted of naive CD4+ T cells from PBMCs. The subset here: CD45RA+ positively selected. CDR3 nucleotides: TGCGCCAGCAGCCAAGATCAGGGCGGCTACACCTTC. The encoded protein is CASSQDQGGYTF.